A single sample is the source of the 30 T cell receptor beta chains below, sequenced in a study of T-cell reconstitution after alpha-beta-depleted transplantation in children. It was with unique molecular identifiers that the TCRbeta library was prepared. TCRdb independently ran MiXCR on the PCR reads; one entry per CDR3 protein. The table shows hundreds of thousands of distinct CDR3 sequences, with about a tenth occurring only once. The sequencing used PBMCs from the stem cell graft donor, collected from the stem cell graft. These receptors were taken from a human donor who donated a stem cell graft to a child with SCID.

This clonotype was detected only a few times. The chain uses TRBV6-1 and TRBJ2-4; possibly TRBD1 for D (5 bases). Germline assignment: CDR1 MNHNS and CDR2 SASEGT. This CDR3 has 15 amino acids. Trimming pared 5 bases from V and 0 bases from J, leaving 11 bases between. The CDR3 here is CASSPQVVAKNIQYF. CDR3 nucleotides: TGTGCCAGCAGTCCACAGGTTGTAGCCAAAAACATTCAGTACTTC.

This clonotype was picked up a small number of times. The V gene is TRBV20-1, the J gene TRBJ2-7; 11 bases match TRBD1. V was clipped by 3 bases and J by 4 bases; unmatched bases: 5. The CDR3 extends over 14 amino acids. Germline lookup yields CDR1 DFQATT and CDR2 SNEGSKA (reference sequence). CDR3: CSASRDRGNYEQYF. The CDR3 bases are TGCAGTGCTAGTCGGGACAGGGGGAATTACGAGCAGTACTTC.

The CDR3 reads CASSHSFTGGSYNEQFF. The DNA for the CDR3 is TGCGCCAGCAGTCACTCTTTTACAGGGGGCAGCTACAATGAGCAGTTCTTC. The rearrangement links TRBV23-1 to TRBJ2-1; 9 nucleotides agree with TRBD1. TRBV23-1 is filed as an ORF, its function uncertain. The length of the CDR3 is 17 residues. V was clipped by 3 bases and J by 3 bases; unmatched bases: 9.

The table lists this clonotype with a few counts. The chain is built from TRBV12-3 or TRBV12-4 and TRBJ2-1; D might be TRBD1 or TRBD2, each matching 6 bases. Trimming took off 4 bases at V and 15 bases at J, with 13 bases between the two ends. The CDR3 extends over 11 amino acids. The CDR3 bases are TGTGCCAGCAGTTCGGGACGGGGGCTGTTCTTC. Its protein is CASSSGRGLFF.

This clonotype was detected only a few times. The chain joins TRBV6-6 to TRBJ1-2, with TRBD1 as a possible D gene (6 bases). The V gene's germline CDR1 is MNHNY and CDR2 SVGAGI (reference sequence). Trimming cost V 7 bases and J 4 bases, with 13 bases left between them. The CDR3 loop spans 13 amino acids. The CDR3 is CASTGVSIYGYTF. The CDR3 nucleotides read TGTGCCAGCACAGGGGTCTCAATCTATGGCTACACCTTC.

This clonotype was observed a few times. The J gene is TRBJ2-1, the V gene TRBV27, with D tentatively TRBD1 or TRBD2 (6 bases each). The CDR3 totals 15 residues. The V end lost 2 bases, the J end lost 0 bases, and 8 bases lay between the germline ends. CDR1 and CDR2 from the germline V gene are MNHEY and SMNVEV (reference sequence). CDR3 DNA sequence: TGTGCCAGCAGTTTAAAGGGGGGCTCCTACAATGAGCAGTTCTTC. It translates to CASSLKGGSYNEQFF.

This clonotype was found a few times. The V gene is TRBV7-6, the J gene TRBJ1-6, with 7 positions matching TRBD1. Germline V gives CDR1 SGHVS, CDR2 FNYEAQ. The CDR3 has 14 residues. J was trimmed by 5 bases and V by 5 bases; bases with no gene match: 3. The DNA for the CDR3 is TGTGCCAGCAGCAAACAGGGGAATAATTCACCCCTCCACTTT. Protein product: CASSKQGNNSPLHF.

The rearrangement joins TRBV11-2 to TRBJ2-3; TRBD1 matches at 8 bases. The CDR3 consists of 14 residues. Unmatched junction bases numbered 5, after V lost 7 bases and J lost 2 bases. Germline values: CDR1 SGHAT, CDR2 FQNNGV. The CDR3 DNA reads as TGTGCCAGCACTCCCAGGGGGCCCACAGATACGCAGTATTTT. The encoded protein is CASTPRGPTDTQYF.

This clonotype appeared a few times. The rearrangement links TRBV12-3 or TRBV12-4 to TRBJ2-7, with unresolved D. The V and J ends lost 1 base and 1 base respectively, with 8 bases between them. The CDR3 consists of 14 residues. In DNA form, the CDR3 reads TGTGCCAGCAGTTTAGTTCCCAGTTCCTACGAGCAGTACTTC. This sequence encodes CASSLVPSSYEQYF.

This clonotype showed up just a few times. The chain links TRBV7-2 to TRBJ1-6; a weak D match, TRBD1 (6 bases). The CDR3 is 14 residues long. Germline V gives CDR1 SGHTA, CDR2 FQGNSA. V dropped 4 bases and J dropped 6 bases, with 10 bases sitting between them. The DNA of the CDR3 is TGTGCCAGCAGCTCGGGGACACGTAATTCACCCCTCCACTTT. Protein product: CASSSGTRNSPLHF.

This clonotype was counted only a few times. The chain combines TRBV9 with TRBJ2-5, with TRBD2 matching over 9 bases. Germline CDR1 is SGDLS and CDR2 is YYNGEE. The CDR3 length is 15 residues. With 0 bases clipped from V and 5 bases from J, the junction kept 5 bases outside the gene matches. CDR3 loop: CASSVGRAGGETQYF. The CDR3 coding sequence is TGTGCCAGCAGCGTAGGTCGAGCGGGGGGCGAGACCCAGTACTTC.

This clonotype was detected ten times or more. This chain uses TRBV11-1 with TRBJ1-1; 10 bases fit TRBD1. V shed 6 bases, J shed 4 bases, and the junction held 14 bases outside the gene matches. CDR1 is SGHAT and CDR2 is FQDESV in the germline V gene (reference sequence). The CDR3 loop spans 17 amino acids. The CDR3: CASRLGRWGQGPTEAFF. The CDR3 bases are TGTGCCAGCAGATTGGGGCGCTGGGGACAGGGGCCCACTGAAGCTTTCTTT.

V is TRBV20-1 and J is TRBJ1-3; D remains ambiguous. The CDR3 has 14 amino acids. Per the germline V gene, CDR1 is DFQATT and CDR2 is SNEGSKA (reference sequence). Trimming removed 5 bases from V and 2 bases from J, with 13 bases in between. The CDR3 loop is CSAPQDGTGNTIYF. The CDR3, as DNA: TGCAGTGCTCCGCAGGACGGTACTGGAAACACCATATATTTT.

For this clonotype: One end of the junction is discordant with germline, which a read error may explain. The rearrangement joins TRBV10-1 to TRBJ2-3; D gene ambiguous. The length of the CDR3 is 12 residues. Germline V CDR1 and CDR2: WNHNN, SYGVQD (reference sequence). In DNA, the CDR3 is TGCGCCAGAAGTGAGTCGAGTGATACGCAGTATTTT. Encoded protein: CARSESSDTQYF.

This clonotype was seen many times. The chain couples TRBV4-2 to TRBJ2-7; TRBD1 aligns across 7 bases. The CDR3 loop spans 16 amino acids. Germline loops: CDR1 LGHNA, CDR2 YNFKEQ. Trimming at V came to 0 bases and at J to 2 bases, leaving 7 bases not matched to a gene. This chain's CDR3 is CASSQDFDRDPYEQYF. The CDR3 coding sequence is TGTGCCAGCAGCCAAGATTTCGACAGGGACCCCTACGAGCAGTACTTC.

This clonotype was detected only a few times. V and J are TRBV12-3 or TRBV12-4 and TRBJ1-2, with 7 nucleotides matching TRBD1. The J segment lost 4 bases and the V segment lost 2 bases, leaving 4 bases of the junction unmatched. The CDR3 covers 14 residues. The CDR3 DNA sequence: TGTGCCAGCAGTTTACAGTCAGGGGGCTATGGCTACACCTTC. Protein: CASSLQSGGYGYTF.

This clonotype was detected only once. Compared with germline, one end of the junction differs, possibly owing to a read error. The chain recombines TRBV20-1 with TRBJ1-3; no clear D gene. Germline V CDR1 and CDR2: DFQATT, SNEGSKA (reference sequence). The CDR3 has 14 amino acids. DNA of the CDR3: TGCAGTGCTGCGACGGAGTCCTCTGGAAACACCATAAATTTT. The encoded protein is CSAATESSGNTINF.

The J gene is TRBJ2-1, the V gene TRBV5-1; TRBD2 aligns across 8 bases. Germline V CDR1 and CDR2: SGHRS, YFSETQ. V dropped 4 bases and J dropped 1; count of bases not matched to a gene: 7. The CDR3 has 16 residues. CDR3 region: CASSGGLDVSYNEQFF. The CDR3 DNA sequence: TGCGCCAGCAGCGGGGGACTAGACGTTTCCTACAATGAGCAGTTCTTC.

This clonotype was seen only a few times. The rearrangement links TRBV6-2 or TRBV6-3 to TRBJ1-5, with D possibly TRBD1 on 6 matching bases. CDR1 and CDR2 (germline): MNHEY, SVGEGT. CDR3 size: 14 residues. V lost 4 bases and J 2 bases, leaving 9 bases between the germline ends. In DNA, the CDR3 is TGTGCCAGCAGTTCCCCAGGGGGCAATCAGCCCCAGCATTTT. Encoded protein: CASSSPGGNQPQHF.

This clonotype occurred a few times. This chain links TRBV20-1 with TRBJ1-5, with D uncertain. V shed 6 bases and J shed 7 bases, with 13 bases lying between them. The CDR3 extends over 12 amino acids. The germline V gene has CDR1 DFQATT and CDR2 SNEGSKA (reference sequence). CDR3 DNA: TGCAGTGCCGGACGGGAAAACCAGCCCCAGCATTTT. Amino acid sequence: CSAGRENQPQHF.

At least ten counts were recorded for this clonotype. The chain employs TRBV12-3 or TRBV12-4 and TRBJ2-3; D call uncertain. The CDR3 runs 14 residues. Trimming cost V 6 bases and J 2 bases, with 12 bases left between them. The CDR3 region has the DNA TGTGCCAGCAGCGCGAATGGACCCACAGATACGCAGTATTTT. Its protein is CASSANGPTDTQYF.

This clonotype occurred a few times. The CDR3 DNA is TGTGCCAGCAGCGAACCGGGACAGGGCACCTACGAGCAGTACTTC. Its translation is CASSEPGQGTYEQYF. The chain recombines TRBV21-1 with TRBJ2-7. TRBV21-1 is reported as a pseudogene. This CDR3 has 15 amino acids.

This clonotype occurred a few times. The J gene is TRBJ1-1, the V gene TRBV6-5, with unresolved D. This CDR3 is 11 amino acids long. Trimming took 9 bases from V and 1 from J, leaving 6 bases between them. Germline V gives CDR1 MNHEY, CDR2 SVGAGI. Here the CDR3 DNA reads TGTGCCAGTACAGCGAACACTGAAGCTTTCTTT. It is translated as CASTANTEAFF.

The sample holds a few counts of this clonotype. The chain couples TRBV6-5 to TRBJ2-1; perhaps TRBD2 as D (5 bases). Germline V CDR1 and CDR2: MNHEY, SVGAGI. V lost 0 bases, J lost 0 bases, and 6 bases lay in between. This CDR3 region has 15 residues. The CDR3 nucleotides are TGTGCCAGCAGTTACTCAGGGAGCTCCTACAATGAGCAGTTCTTC. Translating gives CASSYSGSSYNEQFF.

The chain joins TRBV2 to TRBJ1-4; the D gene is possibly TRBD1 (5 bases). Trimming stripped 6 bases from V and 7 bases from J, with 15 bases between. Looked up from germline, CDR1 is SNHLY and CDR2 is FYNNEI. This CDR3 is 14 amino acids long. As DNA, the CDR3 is TGTGCCAGCAGGAGGGGTCTCGCAAGTGAAAAACTGTTTTTT. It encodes CASRRGLASEKLFF.

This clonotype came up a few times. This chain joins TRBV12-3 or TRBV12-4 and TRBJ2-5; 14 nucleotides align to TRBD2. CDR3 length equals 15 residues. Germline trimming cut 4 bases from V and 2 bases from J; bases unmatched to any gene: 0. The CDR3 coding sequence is TGTGCCAGCAGTTGGACTAGCGGGAGGCAAGAGACCCAGTACTTC. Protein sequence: CASSWTSGRQETQYF.

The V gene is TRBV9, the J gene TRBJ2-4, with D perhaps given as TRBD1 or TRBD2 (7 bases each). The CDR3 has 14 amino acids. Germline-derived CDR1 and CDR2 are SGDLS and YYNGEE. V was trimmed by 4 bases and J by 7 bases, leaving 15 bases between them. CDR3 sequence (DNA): TGTGCCAGCAGCCCCGCAGGGGGGGCGAACATTCAGTACTTC. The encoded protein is CASSPAGGANIQYF.

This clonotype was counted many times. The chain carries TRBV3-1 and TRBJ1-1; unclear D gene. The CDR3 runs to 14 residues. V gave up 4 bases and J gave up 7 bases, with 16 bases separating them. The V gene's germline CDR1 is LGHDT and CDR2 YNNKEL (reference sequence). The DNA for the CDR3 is TGTGCCAGCAGCCCAACGGATGGCCGGAATGAAGCTTTCTTT. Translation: CASSPTDGRNEAFF.

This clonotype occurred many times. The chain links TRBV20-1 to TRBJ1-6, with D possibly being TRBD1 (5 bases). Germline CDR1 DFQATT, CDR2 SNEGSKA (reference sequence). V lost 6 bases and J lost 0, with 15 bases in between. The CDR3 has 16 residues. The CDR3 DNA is TGCAGTGCCAAAACCGGGACTTCCTCCTATAATTCACCCCTCCACTTT. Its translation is CSAKTGTSSYNSPLHF.

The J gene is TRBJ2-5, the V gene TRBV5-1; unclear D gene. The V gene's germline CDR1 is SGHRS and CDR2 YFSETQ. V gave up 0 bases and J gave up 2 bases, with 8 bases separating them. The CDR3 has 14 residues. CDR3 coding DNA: TGCGCCAGCAGCTTGGCCGCAGCACAAGAGACCCAGTACTTC. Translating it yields CASSLAAAQETQYF.